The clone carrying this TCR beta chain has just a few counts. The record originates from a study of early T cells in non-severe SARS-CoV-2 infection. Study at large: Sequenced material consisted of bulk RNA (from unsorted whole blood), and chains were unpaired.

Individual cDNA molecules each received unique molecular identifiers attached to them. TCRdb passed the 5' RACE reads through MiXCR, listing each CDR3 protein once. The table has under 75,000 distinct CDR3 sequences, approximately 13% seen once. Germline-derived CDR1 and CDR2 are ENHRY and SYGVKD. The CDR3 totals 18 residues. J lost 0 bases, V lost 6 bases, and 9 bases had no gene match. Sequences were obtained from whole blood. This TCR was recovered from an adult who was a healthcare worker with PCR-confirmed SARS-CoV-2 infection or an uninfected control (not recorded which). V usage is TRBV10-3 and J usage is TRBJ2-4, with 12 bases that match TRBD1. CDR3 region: CAIRGQGALFLAKNIQYF. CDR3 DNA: TGTGCCATCAGGGGACAGGGGGCCTTATTTTTAGCCAAAAACATTCAGTACTTC.